These 18 T cell receptor beta chains were all obtained from the same sample, sequenced in a study of cytomegalovirus exposure and HLA in healthy donors. Use of 60 Vbeta and 13 Jbeta primers characterized the PCR. Produced via immunoSEQ multiplex PCR; TCRdb's table is partial and in-frame only. The sample yields approximately 110,000 clones, just under 75% seen once. Sequenced input: PBMCs. These TCRs come from a man between 60 and 75 years old in good health and CMV-seropositive.

The sample holds a few counts of this clone. The rearrangement links TRBV28 to TRBJ2-1; 8 bases fit TRBD1. V shed 5 bases, J shed 4 bases, and the junction held 10 bases outside the gene matches. The germline gives CDR1 MDHEN, CDR2 SYDVKM. The CDR3 loop spans 16 amino acids. This CDR3 is CASSDSGTGHYNEQFF. The CDR3 DNA sequence: TGTGCCAGCAGTGATTCCGGGACAGGCCATTACAATGAGCAGTTCTTC. The whole variable domain, remainder taken from reference TRBV28 and TRBJ2-1, is DVKVTQSSRYLVKRTGEKVFLECVQDMDHENMFWYRQDPGLGLRLIYFSYDVKMKEKGDIPEGYSVSREKKERFSLILESASTNQTSMYLCASSDSGTGHYNEQFFGPGTRLTVL.

The V and J genes are TRBV2 and TRBJ1-1; no reliable D call. Germline V CDR1 and CDR2: SNHLY, FYNNEI. The CDR3 has 14 amino acids. Trimming left V 11 bases short and J 6 bases short, with 22 bases between. CDR3 sequence (DNA): TGTGCCGGCCTTCCCGGGTCCTGGTCCCCTGAAGCTTTCTTT. Protein sequence: CAGLPGSWSPEAFF.

This clone was seen only once. The chain recombines TRBV2 with TRBJ2-3; no clear D. V was cut by 0 bases and J by 1 base, with 14 bases left in between. In germline, CDR1 is SNHLY, CDR2 FYNNEI. The CDR3 spans 17 residues. The CDR3 nucleotides read TGTGCCAGCAGTGAAGCGCCTCCGGGTGGAGGCACAGATACGCAGTATTTT. Translating it yields CASSEAPPGGGTDTQYF. The entire variable domain, with the rest obtained from reference TRBV2 and TRBJ2-3, is as follows: EPEVTQTPSHQVTQMGQEVILRCVPISNHLYFYWYRQILGQKVEFLVSFYNNEISEKSEIFDDQFSVERPDGSNFTLKIRSTKLEDSAMYFCASSEAPPGGGTDTQYFGPGTRLTVL.

This sequence joins TRBV18 and TRBJ2-6; no clear D. Trimming removed 1 base at V and 0 bases at J, with 4 bases between. CDR1 is KGHSH and CDR2 is LQKENI in the germline V gene. The length of the CDR3 is 15 residues. The CDR3 sequence is CASSPLSSGANVLTF. The CDR3 DNA reads as TGTGCCAGCTCACCACTATCCTCTGGGGCCAACGTCCTGACTTTC.

The V gene is TRBV2, the J gene TRBJ2-5, with TRBD1 identical over 7 bases. V lost 6 bases, J lost 2 bases, and 3 bases stayed unmatched. The CDR3 spans 13 residues. Germline V CDR1 and CDR2: SNHLY, FYNNEI. The CDR3 sequence: CASRGGRQETQYF. The CDR3 region has the DNA TGTGCCAGCAGAGGGGGCCGACAAGAGACCCAGTACTTC. Full variable domain (missing parts from reference TRBV2 and TRBJ2-5): EPEVTQTPSHQVTQMGQEVILRCVPISNHLYFYWYRQILGQKVEFLVSFYNNEISEKSEIFDDQFSVERPDGSNFTLKIRSTKLEDSAMYFCASRGGRQETQYFGPGTRLLVL.

Here the CDR3 reads CASSERGRDQPQHF. The CDR3 DNA reads as TGCGCCAGCAGTGAGAGAGGGAGGGATCAGCCCCAGCATTTT. This chain connects TRBV10-2 to TRBJ1-5; D ambiguous. The germline CDR1 and CDR2 sequences are WSHSY and SAAADI. V was trimmed by 2 bases and J by 5 bases, leaving 10 bases between them. This CDR3 comprises 14 residues.

The CDR3 nucleotides read TGTGCCAGCAGCCCGAATAGCGGAGGCGGGGAGCTGTTTTTT. Translation: CASSPNSGGGELFF. The genes are TRBV7-3 and TRBJ2-2; tentative D call: TRBD2 (6 bases). This CDR3 contains 14 residues. The ends were cut back, 5 bases at V and 7 bases at J, with 14 bases in the middle. Germline V gene sequence: CDR1 SGHTA, CDR2 FQGTGA. Complete variable domain (other parts from reference TRBV7-3 and TRBJ2-2): GAGVSQTPSNKVTEKGKYVELRCDPISGHTALYWYRQSLGQGPEFLIYFQGTGAADDSGLPNDRFFAVRPEGSVSTLKIQRTERGDSAVYLCASSPNSGGGELFFGEGSRLTVL.

The gene calls are TRBV9 and TRBJ1-6; 7 positions match TRBD1. Germline-derived CDR1 and CDR2 are SGDLS and YYNGEE. V shed 3 bases, J shed 5 bases, and the junction held 5 bases outside the gene matches. The CDR3 totals 15 residues. CDR3 amino acids: CASSGQGPDNSPLHF. CDR3 nucleotides: TGTGCCAGCAGCGGACAGGGTCCCGATAATTCACCCCTCCACTTT. Full variable domain (rest looked up from reference TRBV9 and TRBJ1-6): DSGVTQTPKHLITATGQRVTLRCSPRSGDLSVYWYQQSLDQGLQFLIQYYNGEERAKGNILERFSAQQFPDLHSELNLSSLELGDSALYFCASSGQGPDNSPLHFGNGTRLTVT.

V gene TRBV21-1 combines with J gene TRBJ1-5; TRBD1 was called by the table and not checked on the DNA. TRBV21-1 is deemed a pseudogene. The CDR3 is made up of 14 amino acids. CDR3 bases: TGTGCCAGCAGCAAGGCAGGGATAGGTCAGCCCCAGCATTTT. Translation: CASSKAGIGQPQHF.

The chain is built from TRBV6-1 and TRBJ1-5, with 9 bases that match TRBD1. This CDR3 contains 16 residues. Germline V gene sequence: CDR1 MNHNS, CDR2 SASEGT. After removal of 3 bases from V and 6 bases from J, the junction contained 9 bases not matched to a gene. The CDR3 spells CASSEMLGQGIQPQHF. The CDR3, as DNA: TGTGCCAGCAGTGAGATGCTGGGACAGGGTATTCAGCCCCAGCATTTT.

This chain uses TRBV2 with TRBJ1-3; D is ambiguous. V was shortened by 7 bases and J by 4 bases, with 11 bases between the two germline ends. CDR1 SNHLY and CDR2 FYNNEI come from the germline V gene. The CDR3 consists of 13 residues. CDR3 sequence reads: CASNREGGNTIYF. CDR3 coding DNA: TGTGCCAGCAACCGGGAGGGAGGAAACACCATATATTTT.

The chain carries TRBV9 and TRBJ1-1, with 7 bases fitting TRBD1. J lost 11 bases, V lost 7 bases, and 14 bases had no gene match. This CDR3 comprises 13 residues. Germline-derived CDR1 and CDR2 are SGDLS and YYNGEE. The CDR3 spells CASGQNDRAQAFF. CDR3 bases: TGTGCCAGCGGCCAAAACGACAGGGCGCAGGCTTTCTTT.

The V and J genes are TRBV5-1 and TRBJ1-2; D unclear. In germline, CDR1 is SGHRS, CDR2 YFSETQ. V lost 4 bases, J lost 7 bases, and 14 bases lay in between. The CDR3 totals 13 residues. The CDR3 DNA follows: TGCGCCAGCAGCGCCGGGTTAGCGATTGGCTACACCTTC. Translation: CASSAGLAIGYTF.

The chain couples TRBV10-3 to TRBJ2-7; 8 positions agree with TRBD2. Per germline, CDR1 ENHRY and CDR2 SYGVKD. Unmatched junction bases numbered 18, after V lost 11 bases and J lost 0 bases. The CDR3 length is 17 residues. The CDR3 loop reads CAASFDLGTSGSYEQYF. CDR3 bases: TGTGCCGCCTCCTTTGATCTCGGAACTAGCGGCTCCTACGAGCAGTACTTC.

The chain has TRBV5-1 and TRBJ1-3; possibly TRBD1 for D (5 bases). Germline V gene lookup returns CDR1 SGHRS and CDR2 YFSETQ. This CDR3 is 17 amino acids long. Between the trimmed V and J ends, which lost 0 bases and 4 bases, there was a span of 17 bases. The CDR3 DNA reads TGCGCCAGCAGCTTGGGCCTCCAGGGAAAGACGGGAAACACCATATATTTT. Translated: CASSLGLQGKTGNTIYF.

The chain uses TRBV5-1 and TRBJ1-2; TRBD1 agrees at 7 bases. The junction had 14 bases not matched to a gene; V was cut back by 0 bases and J by 6 bases. From germline, CDR1 is SGHRS and CDR2 YFSETQ. The CDR3 is 17 amino acids. CDR3: CASSLGSKGALGDGYTF. In DNA, the CDR3 is TGCGCCAGCAGCTTGGGGTCTAAGGGGGCCCTCGGGGATGGCTACACCTTC. Complete variable domain (other parts from reference TRBV5-1 and TRBJ1-2): KAGVTQTPRYLIKTRGQQVTLSCSPISGHRSVSWYQQTPGQGLQFLFEYFSETQRNKGNFPGRFSGRQFSNSRSEMNVSTLELGDSALYLCASSLGSKGALGDGYTFGSGTRLTVV.

The genes are TRBV19 and TRBJ2-1; D is possibly TRBD2 (6 bases). This CDR3 has 17 residues. The germline gives CDR1 LNHDA, CDR2 SQIVND (reference sequence). The ends were cut back, 5 bases at V and 1 base at J, with 18 bases in the middle. CDR3 nucleotide sequence: TGTGCCAGTAGTTGGAAGCTCCTAGGGAGGTCCTACAATGAGCAGTTCTTC. This gives the protein CASSWKLLGRSYNEQFF.

V gene TRBV5-4 combines with J gene TRBJ1-5, with 8 bases fitting TRBD1. Germline trimming cut 5 bases from V and 2 bases from J; bases unmatched to any gene: 6. CDR1 and CDR2 from the germline V gene are SGHNT and YYREEE (reference sequence). This CDR3 is 15 amino acids long. The CDR3 bases are TGTGCCAGCAGGGTGGTGGGACAGGGCAATCAGCCCCAGCATTTT. Translated, it gives CASRVVGQGNQPQHF.